The rows below give T cell receptor beta chains drawn from one sample of a study of preoperative IRX-2 immunotherapy in early breast cancer. Sequencing was performed with immunoSEQ multiplex PCR; in TCRdb, only in-frame clones are kept and a portion is missing. This table holds roughly 25,000 clones, 85% to 90% found once. The sequencing here drew on tumor tissue, taken after IRX-2 immunotherapy. The origin of the receptors is a human donor with breast cancer. The conserved cysteine and the conserved F or W are not part of the CDR3 here. Fields, in order: V gene, J gene, CDR3 protein.

V gene: TRBV6-5; J gene: TRBJ1-4; CDR3 protein: ASSYSRGLGEKLF
V gene: TRBV21-1; J gene: TRBJ1-4; CDR3 protein: ASSPTRRVLAGEKLF
V gene: TRBV5-4; J gene: TRBJ1-2; CDR3 protein: ASSREIGPRGYT
V gene: TRBV28; J gene: TRBJ2-5; CDR3 protein: ASSTRDRQETQY
V gene: TRBV5-1; J gene: TRBJ2-1; CDR3 protein: ASSREGGNEQF
V gene: TRBV7-9; J gene: TRBJ1-5; CDR3 protein: ASGPGNQPQH
V gene: TRBV9; J gene: TRBJ1-6; CDR3 protein: ASSVVGGKGPLH
V gene: TRBV6-1; J gene: TRBJ1-2; CDR3 protein: ASSEGQGVDGYT
V gene: TRBV5-4; J gene: TRBJ2-3; CDR3 protein: ASSIAGGGTDTQY
V gene: TRBV5-1; J gene: TRBJ1-3; CDR3 protein: ASSPRTLRLGGNTIY
V gene: TRBV27; J gene: TRBJ2-2; CDR3 protein: ASSANRNTGELF
V gene: TRBV30; J gene: TRBJ2-3; CDR3 protein: AWSVNPGPEFTDTQY
V gene: TRBV27; J gene: TRBJ1-6; CDR3 protein: ASSPAITSPLH
V gene: TRBV6-1; J gene: TRBJ1-3; CDR3 protein: ASSVDRGPGNTIY
V gene: TRBV28; J gene: TRBJ1-4; CDR3 protein: ASYDRGPLNEKLF
V gene: TRBV10-1; J gene: TRBJ2-2; CDR3 protein: ASSELQGGKAGELF
V gene: TRBV11-2; J gene: TRBJ2-1; CDR3 protein: ASSLGLAGVQEQF
V gene: TRBV5-1; J gene: TRBJ2-3; CDR3 protein: ASSLQAGESTDTQY
V gene: TRBV11-2; J gene: TRBJ2-7; CDR3 protein: ASSPSKTGQFYEQY
V gene: TRBV28; J gene: TRBJ2-7; CDR3 protein: ASSSSGPYEQY
V gene: TRBV4-2; J gene: TRBJ2-1; CDR3 protein: ASSPSILAGYNEQF
V gene: TRBV5-1; J gene: TRBJ2-3; CDR3 protein: ASSWNTDTQY
V gene: TRBV18; J gene: TRBJ2-7; CDR3 protein: ASSLAAGISYEQY
V gene: TRBV6-6; J gene: TRBJ2-5; CDR3 protein: ASSYSGGAVETQY
V gene: TRBV6-1; J gene: TRBJ1-1; CDR3 protein: ASSLQGLNTEAF
V gene: TRBV6-5; J gene: TRBJ1-2; CDR3 protein: ASSPSLGENYGYT
V gene: TRBV11-1; J gene: TRBJ2-7; CDR3 protein: ASSSFGTGSYEQY
V gene: TRBV29-1; J gene: TRBJ1-2; CDR3 protein: SVGGDSHGYT
V gene: TRBV30; J gene: TRBJ2-7; CDR3 protein: AWTQSPGLSYEQY
V gene: TRBV28; J gene: TRBJ2-7; CDR3 protein: ASSQTRYEQY
V gene: TRBV19; J gene: TRBJ1-2; CDR3 protein: ASSRAQGTGGYT
V gene: TRBV19; J gene: TRBJ1-5; CDR3 protein: ASSWEGDIHQPQH
V gene: TRBV29-1; J gene: TRBJ2-7; CDR3 protein: SADTGATQSSYEQY
V gene: TRBV5-1; J gene: TRBJ1-4; CDR3 protein: ASSLVGRTDEKLF
V gene: TRBV7-8; J gene: TRBJ2-7; CDR3 protein: ASSSRPGRRNNEQY
V gene: TRBV25-1; J gene: TRBJ1-2; CDR3 protein: ASSEAGARGYGYT
V gene: TRBV18; J gene: TRBJ1-5; CDR3 protein: ASSPDYSNQPQH
V gene: TRBV19; J gene: TRBJ2-3; CDR3 protein: ASSMGGSSTDTQY
V gene: TRBV4-1; J gene: TRBJ1-1; CDR3 protein: ASSQDPGQRTEAF
V gene: TRBV5-6; J gene: TRBJ2-1; CDR3 protein: ASSSQGSGEQF
V gene: TRBV11-2; J gene: TRBJ2-7; CDR3 protein: ASSLRRWD
V gene: TRBV5-1; J gene: TRBJ1-1; CDR3 protein: ASSFRGGGTEAF
V gene: TRBV6-5; J gene: TRBJ1-5; CDR3 protein: ASRKDRGLQPQH
V gene: TRBV2; J gene: TRBJ1-6; CDR3 protein: ASSENGQPNSPLH
V gene: TRBV6-6; J gene: TRBJ1-1; CDR3 protein: ASKDRVAYMNTEAF
V gene: TRBV2; J gene: TRBJ2-7; CDR3 protein: AGWGPAEQY
V gene: TRBV19; J gene: TRBJ1-1; CDR3 protein: ASSIVRGLTTEAF
V gene: TRBV2; J gene: TRBJ1-5; CDR3 protein: ASSEVKVYQPQH
V gene: TRBV19; J gene: TRBJ2-5; CDR3 protein: ASSIDPRRGQETQY
V gene: TRBV10-3; J gene: TRBJ2-1; CDR3 protein: AISESQGGEGLYNEQF
V gene: TRBV9; J gene: TRBJ1-6; CDR3 protein: ASSVGQGSWSLH
V gene: TRBV27; J gene: TRBJ1-5; CDR3 protein: ASSVLGALGNQPQH
V gene: TRBV7-2; J gene: TRBJ2-5; CDR3 protein: ASSEGLAGGSETQY
V gene: TRBV7-2; J gene: TRBJ2-6; CDR3 protein: ASSRQGSGANVLT
V gene: TRBV10-3; J gene: TRBJ2-1; CDR3 protein: AISERGGIHEQF
V gene: TRBV19; J gene: TRBJ2-1; CDR3 protein: ASSIITGSMGEQF
V gene: TRBV4-3; J gene: TRBJ2-4; CDR3 protein: ASSQEPRTPIQY
V gene: TRBV7-9; J gene: TRBJ2-7; CDR3 protein: ASSTKLAGDYEQY